This T cell receptor beta chain was recovered during a study of T cell repertoires in ileal Crohn's disease. Germline-derived CDR1 and CDR2 are MNHEY and SMNVEV (reference sequence). This CDR3 is built from 15 residues. After removal of 6 bases from V and 9 bases from J, the junction contained 14 bases not matched to a gene. The data were produced by immunoSEQ multiplex PCR, yet TCRdb's version contains in-frame clones alone and is incomplete. Among under 7,500 clones listed, roughly 78% were seen once. Indicated time point: proximal margin of the surgical specimen (macroscopically non-inflamed). The V gene is TRBV27, the J gene TRBJ1-2, with TRBD1 identical over 9 bases. This TCR was recovered from an adult with Crohn's disease. Material for sequencing was ileal tissue. CDR3 DNA sequence: TGTGCCAGCAGCCAGAGGGGACAGGGAAAAAATAGCTACACCTTC. This codes for CASSQRGQGKNSYTF.